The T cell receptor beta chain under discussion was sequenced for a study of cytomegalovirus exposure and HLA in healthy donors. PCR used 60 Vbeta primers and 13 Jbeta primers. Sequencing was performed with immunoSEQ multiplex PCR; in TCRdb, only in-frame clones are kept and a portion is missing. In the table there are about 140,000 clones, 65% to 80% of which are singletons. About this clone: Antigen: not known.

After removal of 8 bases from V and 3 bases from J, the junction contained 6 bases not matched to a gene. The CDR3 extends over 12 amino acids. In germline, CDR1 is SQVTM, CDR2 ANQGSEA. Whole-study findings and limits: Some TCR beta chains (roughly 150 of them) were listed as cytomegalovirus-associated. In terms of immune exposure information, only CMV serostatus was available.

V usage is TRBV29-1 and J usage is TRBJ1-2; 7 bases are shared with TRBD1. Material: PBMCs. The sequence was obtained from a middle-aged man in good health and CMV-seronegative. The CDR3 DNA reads TGCAGCACCTACGACAGGGACTATGGCTACACCTTC. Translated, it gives CSTYDRDYGYTF.